Shown below are 21 T cell receptor beta chains from a single sample sequenced in a study of shared clonotypes between healthy human individuals. Generated by immunoSEQ multiplex PCR, the TCRdb table keeps only in-frame clones and is missing some. The sample contains 2.3 million or so clones, 90% to 95% of which appear only once. What was sequenced was naive CD4+ T cells from PBMCs. Noted subset: CD45RA+ positively selected. The receptors shown here come from a man in his late teens or twenties in good health. Some clones in this sample may be carry-over from other donors' samples.

This clone was seen a few times. The rearrangement joins TRBV19 to TRBJ1-4; D call uncertain. This CDR3 has 15 residues. Germline CDR1 and CDR2: LNHDA and SQIVND (reference sequence). V lost 8 bases to trimming and J lost 8 bases, with 21 bases between them. The CDR3 nucleotides are TGTGCCAGTGTTGCCTTTGGAACGCCGGGGGAAAAACTGTTTTTT. This encodes CASVAFGTPGEKLFF.

This chain uses TRBV4-1 with TRBJ2-2, with TRBD2 as a possible D gene (6 bases). This CDR3 is 20 amino acids long. Germline-derived CDR1 and CDR2 are MGHRA and YSYEKL. Trimming removed 1 base from V and 3 bases from J, with 24 bases in between. CDR3 in amino acids: CASSQVRGSTAFCYTGELFF. The CDR3 DNA reads as TGCGCCAGCAGCCAAGTCCGGGGGTCCACCGCCTTCTGTTACACCGGGGAGCTGTTTTTT.

The chain joins TRBV27 to TRBJ2-2; D is possibly TRBD2 (5 bases). The V gene lost 1 base and the J gene lost 6 bases, with 6 bases spanning the gap. CDR1 is MNHEY and CDR2 is SMNVEV in the germline V gene (reference sequence). The CDR3 covers 13 residues. CDR3 in DNA: TGTGCCAGCAGTTTATTCGGGGCCGGGGAGCTGTTTTTT. Protein product: CASSLFGAGELFF.

The chain couples TRBV9 to TRBJ1-1, with 11 positions matching TRBD1. Unmatched junction bases numbered 13, after V lost 4 bases and J lost 8 bases. CDR1 and CDR2 from the germline V gene are SGDLS and YYNGEE. This CDR3 spans 16 amino acids. CDR3 residues: CASSTGQGAPYSEAFF. Here the CDR3 DNA reads TGTGCCAGCAGCACCGGACAGGGGGCGCCTTACTCGGAAGCTTTCTTT.

This sequence joins TRBV7-8 and TRBJ1-1, with D hard to call. The CDR3 extends over 14 amino acids. Between the trimmed V and J ends, which lost 1 base and 0 bases, there was a span of 6 bases. Germline loops: CDR1 SGHVS, CDR2 FQNEAQ. As DNA, the CDR3 is TGTGCCAGCAGCTTAGGTCGGGTGAACACTGAAGCTTTCTTT. Encoded protein: CASSLGRVNTEAFF.

The rearrangement links TRBV5-1 to TRBJ2-1, with D possibly TRBD1 on 6 matching bases. V lost 6 bases to trimming and J lost 3 bases, with 19 bases between them. CDR3 length: 16 amino acids. CDR1 SGHRS and CDR2 YFSETQ come from the germline V gene. CDR3 DNA sequence: TGCGCCAGCACTACGAGCGTCAGGGGTCGCTACAATGAGCAGTTCTTC. Protein product: CASTTSVRGRYNEQFF.

This chain links TRBV4-1 with TRBJ2-3, with D unresolved. The CDR3 runs to 14 residues. V was shortened by 3 bases and J by 1 base, with 8 bases between the two germline ends. Germline CDR1 MGHRA, CDR2 YSYEKL. The DNA of the CDR3 is TGCGCCAGCAGCCAGCAATCAGGCACAGATACGCAGTATTTT. Amino acid sequence: CASSQQSGTDTQYF.

The gene calls are TRBV9 and TRBJ2-7; D possibly uses TRBD1 or TRBD2 (5 bases each). The germline V gene has CDR1 SGDLS and CDR2 YYNGEE. There are 17 residues in the CDR3. V was cut by 2 bases and J by 5 bases, with 23 bases left in between. The CDR3 loop is CASSVGYGTAVLHEQYF. The CDR3 nucleotides read TGTGCCAGCAGCGTCGGCTACGGGACGGCCGTCCTCCACGAGCAGTACTTC.

This chain links TRBV9 with TRBJ1-2; a weak D match, TRBD1 (5 bases). The CDR3 spans 15 residues. Per germline, CDR1 SGDLS and CDR2 YYNGEE. V dropped 0 bases and J dropped 2 bases, with 11 bases sitting between them. The CDR3 sequence is CASSVVGEGNYGYTF. CDR3 nucleotides: TGTGCCAGCAGCGTAGTCGGGGAGGGGAACTATGGCTACACCTTC.

In its sample, this clone was seen once. The CDR3 region has the DNA TGTGCCAGCAGTTCCGTTAGCGGGACCCTCGAGCAGTACTTC. Residues: CASSSVSGTLEQYF. The genes are TRBV6-5 and TRBJ2-7; 8 bases match TRBD2. The CDR3 length is 14 residues. V trimming: 4 bases; J trimming: 6 bases; junction bases outside the gene matches: 8. Per the germline V gene, CDR1 is MNHEY and CDR2 is SVGAGI.

The chain has TRBV7-9 and TRBJ2-7, with unresolved D. CDR1 and CDR2 (germline): SEHNR, FQNEAQ (reference sequence). CDR3 length: 13 amino acids. Trimming removed 3 bases at V and 3 bases at J, with 9 bases between. CDR3 sequence (DNA): TGTGCCAGCAGCTTTGGTGACCACTACGAGCAGTACTTC. Amino acids: CASSFGDHYEQYF.

The chain joins TRBV6-6 to TRBJ1-2; D perhaps matches TRBD1 (5 bases). The CDR3 has 14 amino acids. Trimming removed 1 base from V and 4 bases from J, with 10 bases in between. Germline loops: CDR1 MNHNY, CDR2 SVGAGI (reference sequence). Here the CDR3 DNA reads TGTGCCAGCAGTTACTGGCAGGGCGCCTATGGCTACACCTTC. Encoded protein: CASSYWQGAYGYTF.

The CDR3 nucleotides are TGTGCCAGCAGCGCCGACGGGGGATACAATGAGCAGTTCTTC. It is translated as CASSADGGYNEQFF. The rearrangement links TRBV9 to TRBJ2-1; D is perhaps TRBD2 (6 bases). The CDR3 totals 14 residues. Trimming removed 3 bases from V and 4 bases from J, with 11 bases in between. CDR1 and CDR2 (germline): SGDLS, YYNGEE.

This chain joins TRBV18 and TRBJ2-2; D ambiguous. The CDR3 consists of 12 residues. Germline V lookup: CDR1 KGHSH, CDR2 LQKENI. The V gene lost 2 bases and the J gene lost 6 bases, with 4 bases spanning the gap. This CDR3 reads CASSPTSGELFF. The CDR3 nucleotides read TGTGCCAGCTCACCAACATCCGGGGAGCTGTTTTTT. Filled out from reference TRBV18 and TRBJ2-2, the complete variable domain reads NAGVMQNPRHLVRRRGQEARLRCSPMKGHSHVYWYRQLPEEGLKFMVYLQKENIIDESGMPKERFSAEFPKEGPSILRIQQVVRGDSAAYFCASSPTSGELFFGEGSRLTVL.

V gene TRBV11-3 combines with J gene TRBJ2-1; the match to TRBD2 covers 8 bases. CDR3 length equals 18 residues. The V gene end was trimmed by 2 bases and the J gene end by 8 bases; junction bases not matched to a gene: 17. Germline loops: CDR1 SGHNT, CDR2 YENEEA. The CDR3 spells CASSLTGLTGGPGDEQFF. CDR3 coding DNA: TGTGCCAGCAGCTTAACAGGGTTAACGGGAGGGCCTGGAGATGAGCAGTTCTTC.

The CDR3 bases are TGCAGCGTTGAAGAGAAGCGCACAGATACGCAGTATTTT. It yields the protein CSVEEKRTDTQYF. The chain couples TRBV29-1 to TRBJ2-3; D is ambiguous. Between the trimmed V and J ends, which lost 0 bases and 1 base, there was a span of 5 bases. CDR1 and CDR2 from the germline V gene are SQVTM and ANQGSEA. The CDR3 loop spans 13 amino acids.

The CDR3 region is CASSLSYGPYEQYF. CDR3 in DNA: TGTGCCAGCAGCTTAAGTTATGGGCCCTACGAGCAGTACTTC. The rearrangement links TRBV7-2 to TRBJ2-7; D is ambiguous. CDR1 and CDR2 from the germline V gene are SGHTA and FQGNSA. The V end lost 2 bases, the J end lost 2 bases, and 10 bases lay between the germline ends. This CDR3 is 14 amino acids long. Full variable domain (outside the CDR3, taken from reference TRBV7-2 and TRBJ2-7): GAGVSQSPSNKVTEKGKDVELRCDPISGHTALYWYRQSLGQGLEFLIYFQGNSAPDKSGLPSDRFSAERTGGSVSTLTIQRTQQEDSAVYLCASSLSYGPYEQYFGPGTRLTVT.

This chain joins TRBV9 and TRBJ2-3; 10 nucleotides line up with TRBD2. The CDR3 is made up of 17 amino acids. Germline values: CDR1 SGDLS, CDR2 YYNGEE. The trim removed 4 bases at V and 3 bases at J, leaving 11 bases unmatched. The CDR3 protein is CASSRDPTSGSTDTQYF. CDR3 coding DNA: TGTGCCAGCAGCCGCGACCCGACTAGCGGGTCTACAGATACGCAGTATTTT.

The chain joins TRBV5-4 to TRBJ1-3; perhaps TRBD1 as D (6 bases). Germline CDR1 SGHNT, CDR2 YYREEE (reference sequence). The V and J ends lost 1 base and 5 bases respectively, with 16 bases between them. This CDR3 has 16 residues. The CDR3 sequence: CASSLTGSWIRNTIYF. The DNA of the CDR3 is TGTGCCAGCAGCTTGACAGGGAGTTGGATTAGAAACACCATATATTTT.

This sequence joins TRBV2 and TRBJ2-7; 9 nucleotides agree with TRBD2. The J segment lost 5 bases and the V segment lost 4 bases, leaving 12 bases of the junction unmatched. The CDR3 runs 16 residues. The germline V gene encodes CDR1 SNHLY and CDR2 FYNNEI. CDR3 sequence reads: CASSAPRASGTHEQYF. As DNA, the CDR3 is TGTGCCAGCAGTGCCCCCCGGGCTAGCGGGACCCACGAGCAGTACTTC.

The rearrangement joins TRBV18 to TRBJ2-2; 11 positions agree with TRBD2. Unmatched junction bases numbered 5, after V lost 3 bases and J lost 5 bases. The CDR3 totals 16 residues. Germline-derived CDR1 and CDR2 are KGHSH and LQKENI. DNA for the CDR3: TGTGCCAGCTCACCCACTAGCGGGAGTAGGACCGGGGAGCTGTTTTTT. As protein: CASSPTSGSRTGELFF.